Each of the 30 T cell receptor beta chains below was sequenced from the same sample in a study of blood T cell repertoires in COVID-19. Here immunoSEQ multiplex PCR was the method, and the copy in TCRdb shows in-frame clones only, minus some. The sample has around 20,000 clones, about 90% seen once. The source material was peripheral blood. The receptors here all came from a human donor in a cohort sampled during active COVID-19.

The CDR3 is CASSRWTGEGWTDTQYF. The DNA of the CDR3 is TGTGCCAGCAGCAGATGGACAGGGGAGGGGTGGACAGATACGCAGTATTTT. The chain joins TRBV9 to TRBJ2-3, with TRBD1 identical over 9 bases. CDR1 is SGDLS, CDR2 YYNGEE, per germline. The CDR3 totals 17 residues. The ends lost 4 bases at V and 3 bases at J; junction bases unmatched: 12. Full variable domain (remainder filled in from reference TRBV9 and TRBJ2-3): DSGVTQTPKHLITATGQRVTLRCSPRSGDLSVYWYQQSLDQGLQFLIQYYNGEERAKGNILERFSAQQFPDLHSELNLSSLELGDSALYFCASSRWTGEGWTDTQYFGPGTRLTVL.

V is TRBV6-5 and J is TRBJ2-1; TRBD2 might be the D (5 bases). Per the germline V gene, CDR1 is MNHEY and CDR2 is SVGAGI. Trimming removed 11 bases from V and 2 bases from J, with 19 bases in between. The CDR3 loop spans 15 amino acids. This CDR3 reads CASRWGAGAYNEQFF. In nucleotides, the CDR3 is TGTGCCTCCCGGTGGGGAGCAGGAGCCTACAATGAGCAGTTCTTC.

The J gene is TRBJ1-1, the V gene TRBV9; D remains unclear. CDR1 and CDR2 from the germline V gene are SGDLS and YYNGEE. This CDR3 is 14 amino acids long. Deletions cut 1 base from V and 3 bases from J, with 10 bases between. The CDR3 protein is CASSVHVSDTEAFF. CDR3 DNA sequence: TGTGCCAGCAGCGTACACGTGTCGGACACTGAAGCTTTCTTT.

V gene TRBV5-5 combines with J gene TRBJ2-5, with D perhaps TRBD1 (6 bases). This CDR3 contains 13 residues. Trimming removed 4 bases at V and 2 bases at J, with 9 bases between. Per germline, CDR1 SGHKS and CDR2 YYEKEE (reference sequence). CDR3 sequence reads: CASSRDNQETQYF. The CDR3 DNA sequence: TGTGCCAGCAGCAGGGACAATCAAGAGACCCAGTACTTC.

The gene calls are TRBV9 and TRBJ2-7; D remains unclear. Germline V CDR1 and CDR2: SGDLS, YYNGEE. V shed 1 base and J shed 1 base, with 9 bases lying between them. This CDR3 comprises 14 residues. CDR3 coding DNA: TGTGCCAGCAGCGTAAACGGTCCATCCTACGAGCAGTACTTC. Amino acids: CASSVNGPSYEQYF.

The J gene is TRBJ2-1, the V gene TRBV7-9; TRBD2 matches 15 bases. Germline loops: CDR1 SEHNR, CDR2 FQNEAQ (reference sequence). CDR3 size: 17 residues. V was clipped by 3 bases and J by 6 bases; unmatched bases: 6. The CDR3 DNA sequence: TGTGCCAGCAGCTTCGGACTAGCGGGAGGGCCGGGCAATGAGCAGTTCTTC. Translated: CASSFGLAGGPGNEQFF.

V and J are TRBV29-1 and TRBJ1-2; weak D call: TRBD1 (6 bases). V was cut by 1 base and J by 4 bases, with 16 bases left in between. The germline V gene encodes CDR1 SQVTM and CDR2 ANQGSEA. The CDR3 is 15 residues long. The chain's CDR3 is CSVEGSIQGSYGYTF. The DNA for the CDR3 is TGCAGCGTTGAAGGGTCCATACAGGGTTCCTATGGCTACACCTTC.

The V call is TRBV19, the J call TRBJ2-7, with D tentatively TRBD1 (5 bases). V lost 4 bases, J lost 2 bases, and 18 bases lay in between. Germline V gene data show CDR1 as LNHDA and CDR2 as SQIVND (reference sequence). The CDR3 has 16 residues. The chain's CDR3 is CASSTSVRTGAYEQYV. The CDR3 DNA reads as TGTGCCAGTAGTACCTCGGTGCGCACAGGCGCCTACGAGCAGTACGTC.

The V gene is TRBV28, the J gene TRBJ2-4, with 7 positions matching TRBD1. V was pared by 8 bases and J by 4 bases, with 5 bases of the junction left unmatched. CDR1 is MDHEN and CDR2 is SYDVKM in the germline V gene. This CDR3 spans 13 amino acids. CDR3 DNA sequence: TGTGCCAGCCGGGGACAGCCTAAAAACATTCAGTACTTC. This sequence encodes CASRGQPKNIQYF.

This chain connects TRBV5-6 to TRBJ1-4; D remains unclear. V was trimmed by 0 bases and J by 8 bases, leaving 8 bases between them. Germline V gene lookup returns CDR1 SGHDT and CDR2 YYEEEE. CDR3 length: 13 residues. The CDR3 DNA reads as TGTGCCAGCAGCTTGGCAGGTGTAGAAAAACTGTTTTTT. This sequence encodes CASSLAGVEKLFF.

The V call is TRBV19, the J call TRBJ2-1; TRBD2 matches 12 bases. J was trimmed by 3 bases and V by 5 bases; bases with no gene match: 5. The CDR3 has 16 residues. Germline CDR1 reads LNHDA; CDR2 reads SQIVND (reference sequence). DNA for the CDR3: TGTGCCAGTAGTTCCACACTAGCGGGGGGCTACAATGAGCAGTTCTTC. Encoded protein: CASSSTLAGGYNEQFF.

This clone showed up just a few times. V gene TRBV27 combines with J gene TRBJ1-6, with a weak D call TRBD1 (6 bases). Germline V gene sequence: CDR1 MNHEY, CDR2 SMNVEV (reference sequence). The V end lost 5 bases, the J end lost 8 bases, and 13 bases lay between the germline ends. This CDR3 has 14 residues. The DNA for the CDR3 is TGTGCCAGCAGTACCCCGACAGGCGATTCACCCCTCCACTTT. Its translation: CASSTPTGDSPLHF.

J is TRBJ1-1 and V is TRBV7-9; 8 nucleotides agree with TRBD1. The CDR3 consists of 16 residues. The germline CDR1 and CDR2 sequences are SEHNR and FQNEAQ (reference sequence). V lost 5 bases to trimming and J lost 2 bases; unmatched junction nucleotides: 10. The CDR3: CASSIVGRGPNTEAFF. For the CDR3, the DNA is TGTGCCAGCAGCATAGTGGGCAGGGGGCCCAACACTGAAGCTTTCTTT.

V gene TRBV6-2 or TRBV6-3 combines with J gene TRBJ1-5; D may be TRBD1 (6 bases). With 2 bases removed from V and 0 bases from J, the gap between germline ends came to 14 bases. The CDR3 has 17 amino acids. In germline, CDR1 is MNHEY, CDR2 SVGEGT. As DNA, the CDR3 is TGTGCCAGCAGTTACCTACCAGGGGAGTATAGCAATCAGCCCCAGCATTTT. Its translation is CASSYLPGEYSNQPQHF.

This chain links TRBV6-2 or TRBV6-3 with TRBJ2-1, with 12 bases fitting TRBD2. This CDR3 is built from 14 residues. From germline, CDR1 is MNHEY and CDR2 SVGEGT. The junction had 9 bases not matched to a gene; V was cut back by 4 bases and J by 14 bases. The CDR3 region is CASSFGTSGWREFF. The CDR3 DNA reads TGTGCCAGCAGTTTCGGGACTAGCGGGTGGAGGGAGTTCTTC.

Only one count was recorded for this clone. The genes are TRBV19 and TRBJ2-2; the match to TRBD1 covers 7 bases. The CDR3 sequence is 15 residues long. V lost 6 bases and J lost 3; bases outside the gene matches: 7. Germline V CDR1 and CDR2: LNHDA, SQIVND (reference sequence). In DNA, the CDR3 is TGTGCCAGTAGCTTGGGACAGACATACACCGGGGAGCTGTTTTTT. Translation: CASSLGQTYTGELFF.

This rearrangement joins TRBV7-9 to TRBJ2-5; possibly TRBD2 for D (6 bases). With 4 bases removed from V and 0 bases from J, the gap between germline ends came to 12 bases. Germline CDR1 and CDR2: SEHNR and FQNEAQ (reference sequence). The length of the CDR3 is 15 residues. This chain's CDR3 is CASSWVGTYQETQYF. The CDR3 nucleotides are TGTGCCAGCAGCTGGGTCGGGACTTACCAAGAGACCCAGTACTTC.

The chain couples TRBV19 to TRBJ2-3; D is unclear. The ends were cut back, 5 bases at V and 2 bases at J, with 8 bases in the middle. Per germline, CDR1 LNHDA and CDR2 SQIVND (reference sequence). The CDR3 consists of 13 residues. The chain's CDR3 is CASSFPSTDTQYF. DNA for the CDR3: TGTGCCAGTAGTTTCCCCTCCACAGATACGCAGTATTTT.

The rearrangement links TRBV18 to TRBJ2-7, with no clear D. The CDR3 covers 13 residues. Between the trimmed V and J ends, which lost 4 bases and 0 bases, there was a span of 7 bases. Germline assignment: CDR1 KGHSH and CDR2 LQKENI. For the CDR3, the DNA is TGTGCCAGCTCACTCCCAGGCTCCTACGAGCAGTACGTC. The encoded protein is CASSLPGSYEQYV.

This chain uses TRBV30 with TRBJ1-4; D is undetermined. The CDR3 contains 14 residues. From germline, CDR1 is GTSNPN and CDR2 SVGIG (reference sequence). Trimming shortened V by 1 base and J by 6 bases, and 12 bases separated the two germline ends. The CDR3 nucleotides are TGTGCCTGGAGTGCCCGACTCTCGTATGAAAAACTGTTTTTT. Encoded protein: CAWSARLSYEKLFF.

The chain carries TRBV7-3 and TRBJ2-2; TRBD2 agrees at 10 bases. V gave up 5 bases and J gave up 5 bases; unmatched junction bases: 8. Germline CDR1 and CDR2: SGHTA and FQGTGA. The CDR3 has 16 residues. CDR3: CASSPPAGGQTGELFF. The CDR3 coding sequence is TGTGCCAGCAGCCCTCCAGCGGGGGGGCAAACCGGGGAGCTGTTTTTT.

This chain joins TRBV30 and TRBJ1-3; 7 bases line up with TRBD1. The ends lost 1 base at V and 7 bases at J; junction bases unmatched: 7. Germline-derived CDR1 and CDR2 are GTSNPN and SVGIG (reference sequence). CDR3 length: 14 residues. DNA for the CDR3: TGTGCCTGGAGTGGGGGACAGAGTGGGAACACCATATATTTT. It specifies CAWSGGQSGNTIYF.

On this clone: The sample carries other DNA sequences with the same CDR3. The chain couples TRBV24-1 to TRBJ2-3; D is ambiguous. Germline values: CDR1 KGHDR, CDR2 SFDVKD. Trimming removed 1 base at V and 4 bases at J, with 8 bases between. The CDR3 length is 14 residues. The CDR3 DNA sequence: TGTGCCACCAGTGATTTAAGTCGGGCAGATACGCAGTATTTT. Its protein product is CATSDLSRADTQYF.

This sequence joins TRBV11-2 and TRBJ2-5; D is perhaps TRBD1 (6 bases). From germline, CDR1 is SGHAT and CDR2 FQNNGV. V shed 5 bases and J shed 2 bases, with 12 bases lying between them. This CDR3 is 14 amino acids long. CDR3 sequence reads: CASSSLRGQETQYF. DNA for the CDR3: TGTGCCAGCAGCAGCCTTAGGGGGCAAGAGACCCAGTACTTC.

The chain couples TRBV30 to TRBJ1-4, with a possible D match to TRBD1 (5 bases). Germline loops: CDR1 GTSNPN, CDR2 SVGIG (reference sequence). V lost 0 bases and J 4 bases, leaving 6 bases between the germline ends. This CDR3 comprises 13 residues. The DNA of the CDR3 is TGTGCCTGGAGTGTCAGGGATAATGAAAAACTGTTTTTT. Translating it yields CAWSVRDNEKLFF. Full variable domain (missing parts from reference TRBV30 and TRBJ1-4): SQTIHQWPATLVQPVGSPLSLECTVEGTSNPNLYWYRQAAGRGLQLLFYSVGIGQISSEVPQNLSASRPQDRQFILSSKKLLLSDSGFYLCAWSVRDNEKLFFGSGTQLSVL.

J is TRBJ2-3 and V is TRBV18, with 14 positions matching TRBD2. The CDR3 has 16 amino acids. The germline CDR1 and CDR2 sequences are KGHSH and LQKENI. V dropped 3 bases and J dropped 2; count of bases not matched to a gene: 1. The CDR3 spells CASSPTSGGATDTQYF. The CDR3 coding sequence is TGTGCCAGCTCACCGACTAGCGGGGGGGCCACAGATACGCAGTATTTT.

This clone was counted between two and nine times. The gene calls are TRBV7-9 and TRBJ1-3; 7 bases match TRBD1. V was pared by 6 bases and J by 3 bases, with 5 bases of the junction left unmatched. Germline CDR1 is SEHNR and CDR2 is FQNEAQ (reference sequence). This CDR3 is 14 amino acids long. The CDR3 bases are TGTGCCAGCAGGACCACAGGGGTTGGAAACACCATATATTTT. The encoded protein is CASRTTGVGNTIYF.

This clone was seen more than once but under ten times. V is TRBV7-9 and J is TRBJ1-1, with D perhaps matching TRBD1 (5 bases). Trimming cost V 3 bases and J 6 bases, with 14 bases left between them. Germline loops: CDR1 SEHNR, CDR2 FQNEAQ (reference sequence). The CDR3 is 14 amino acids. This CDR3 reads CASSFSPGESEAFF. The CDR3 bases are TGTGCCAGCAGCTTTTCGCCGGGGGAATCTGAAGCTTTCTTT.

The chain has TRBV5-1 and TRBJ1-2; 8 bases are a match to TRBD1. Germline lookup yields CDR1 SGHRS and CDR2 YFSETQ. After removal of 7 bases from V and 4 bases from J, the junction contained 6 bases not matched to a gene. This CDR3 spans 13 amino acids. This chain's CDR3 is CASGSTGVYGYTF. CDR3 coding DNA: TGCGCCAGCGGGTCGACAGGGGTCTATGGCTACACCTTC.

The genes are TRBV27 and TRBJ2-3; 8 bases are shared with TRBD2. The germline V gene has CDR1 MNHEY and CDR2 SMNVEV (reference sequence). V lost 6 bases to trimming and J lost 5 bases; unmatched junction nucleotides: 13. CDR3 length: 16 amino acids. CDR3 DNA sequence: TGTGCCAGCAGCCGACAGCAAGCGGGAGCGGGAGATACGCAGTATTTT. This encodes CASSRQQAGAGDTQYF.